Sequencing of this T cell receptor beta chain was carried out in a study of blood T cell repertoires in COVID-19. Two consecutive negative NP/OP PCR tests, clearance, or resolved symptoms defined Cohort 3 recovery. This CDR3 region has 15 residues. Trimming cost V 6 bases and J 1 base; bases outside gene matches: 8. The germline gives CDR1 KGHSH, CDR2 LQKENI. The method was immunoSEQ multiplex PCR; TCRdb's version includes in-frame clones alone and lacks a portion of them. The table lists fewer than 600,000 clones, approximately 90% of them singletons. The sequence derives from a woman aged 40 to 50 who had recovered from COVID-19. The sequencing sample was made of PBMCs or T cells enriched from blood (not recorded which). The chain uses TRBV18 and TRBJ2-5, with 7 nucleotides matching TRBD2. This CDR3 is CASSPTLALQETQYF. CDR3 coding DNA: TGTGCCAGCTCGCCAACACTAGCGCTCCAAGAGACCCAGTACTTC.